The present T cell receptor (beta chain) was sequenced within a study of T-cell memory formation after mild COVID-19. A word on this clonotype: A junction end diverges from the germline sequence, so it may reflect a read error.

Using its own MiXCR run on the 5' RACE reads, TCRdb lists one record per CDR3 protein. The sample contains approximately 260,000 distinct CDR3 sequences, 15% to 20% of which appear only once. CDR1 SGHTA and CDR2 FQGNSA come from the germline V gene. The CDR3 is 12 residues long. V is TRBV7-2 and J is TRBJ2-5; D possibly matches TRBD1 or TRBD2 (6 bases each). Sequenced: PBMCs or a T cell subset sorted from them (not recorded which). The source of this sequence is a man aged 18-30 years who had mild COVID-19 (a few samples of this study predate the infection). Cell type and time point are not known. CDR3 protein: CASSSPTGAFLF. CDR3 bases: TGTGCCAGCAGCTCCCCAACGGGGGCCTTTCTTTTC.